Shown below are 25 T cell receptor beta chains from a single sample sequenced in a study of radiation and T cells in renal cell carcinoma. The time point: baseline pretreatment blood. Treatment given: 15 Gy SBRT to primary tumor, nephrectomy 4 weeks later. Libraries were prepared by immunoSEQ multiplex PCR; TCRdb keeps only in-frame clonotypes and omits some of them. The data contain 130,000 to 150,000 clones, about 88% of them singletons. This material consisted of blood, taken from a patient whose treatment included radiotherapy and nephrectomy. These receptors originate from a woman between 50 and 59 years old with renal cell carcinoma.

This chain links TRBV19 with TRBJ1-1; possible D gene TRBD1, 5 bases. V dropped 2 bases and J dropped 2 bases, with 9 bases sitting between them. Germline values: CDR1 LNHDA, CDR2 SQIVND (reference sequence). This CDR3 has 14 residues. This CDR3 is CASSIIQGNTEAFF. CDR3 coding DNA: TGTGCCAGTAGTATAATCCAGGGAAACACTGAAGCTTTCTTT.

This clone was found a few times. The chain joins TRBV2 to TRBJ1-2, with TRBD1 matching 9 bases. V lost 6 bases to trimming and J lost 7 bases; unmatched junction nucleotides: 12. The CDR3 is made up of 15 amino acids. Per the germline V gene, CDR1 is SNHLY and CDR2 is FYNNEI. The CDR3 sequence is CASRITTGGAGGYTF. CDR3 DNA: TGTGCCAGCAGGATCACCACAGGGGGCGCCGGTGGCTACACCTTC.

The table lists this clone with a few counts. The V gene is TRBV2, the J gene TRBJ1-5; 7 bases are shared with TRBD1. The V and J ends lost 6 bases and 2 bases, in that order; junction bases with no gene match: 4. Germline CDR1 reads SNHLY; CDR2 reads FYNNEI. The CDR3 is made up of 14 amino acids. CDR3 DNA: TGTGCCAGCAGCTTCCAGGGGGGCAATCAGCCCCAGCATTTT. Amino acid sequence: CASSFQGGNQPQHF.

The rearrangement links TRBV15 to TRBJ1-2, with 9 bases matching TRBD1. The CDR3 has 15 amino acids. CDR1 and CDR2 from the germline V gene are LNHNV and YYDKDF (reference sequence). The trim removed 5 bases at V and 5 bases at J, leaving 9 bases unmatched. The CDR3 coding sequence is TGTGCCACCAGCGGCCGGACAGGGGTGGGGTATGGCTACACCTTC. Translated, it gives CATSGRTGVGYGYTF.

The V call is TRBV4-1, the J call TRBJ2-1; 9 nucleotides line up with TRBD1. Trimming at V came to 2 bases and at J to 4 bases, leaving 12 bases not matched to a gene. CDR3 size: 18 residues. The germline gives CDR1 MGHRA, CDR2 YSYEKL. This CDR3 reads CASSQLSTGQGIYNEQFF. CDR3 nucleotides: TGCGCCAGCAGCCAATTATCCACGGGACAGGGAATTTACAATGAGCAGTTCTTC.

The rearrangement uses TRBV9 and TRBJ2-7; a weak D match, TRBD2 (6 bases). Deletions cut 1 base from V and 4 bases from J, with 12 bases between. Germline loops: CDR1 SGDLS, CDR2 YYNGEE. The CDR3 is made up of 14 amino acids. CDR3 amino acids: CASSVSVGGYEQYF. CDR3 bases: TGTGCCAGCAGCGTAAGCGTCGGGGGATACGAGCAGTACTTC.

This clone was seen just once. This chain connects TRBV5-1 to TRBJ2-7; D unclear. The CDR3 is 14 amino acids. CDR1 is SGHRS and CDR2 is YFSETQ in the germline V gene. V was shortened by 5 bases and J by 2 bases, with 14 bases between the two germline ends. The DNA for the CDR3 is TGCGCCAGCAGTCGAAGGAACTACCCCTACGAGCAGTACTTC. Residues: CASSRRNYPYEQYF.

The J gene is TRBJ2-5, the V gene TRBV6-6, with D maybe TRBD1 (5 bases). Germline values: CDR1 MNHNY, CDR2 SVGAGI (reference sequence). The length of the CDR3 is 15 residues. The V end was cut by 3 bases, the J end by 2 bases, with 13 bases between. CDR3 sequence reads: CASSYSRAGQETQYF. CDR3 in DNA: TGTGCCAGCAGTTATTCACGGGCAGGGCAAGAGACCCAGTACTTC.

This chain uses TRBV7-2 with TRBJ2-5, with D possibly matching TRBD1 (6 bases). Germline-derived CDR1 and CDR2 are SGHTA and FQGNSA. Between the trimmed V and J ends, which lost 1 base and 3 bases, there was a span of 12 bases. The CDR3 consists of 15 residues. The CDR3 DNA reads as TGTGCCAGCAGCTTAGGATCGTCAGGGGAAGAGACCCAGTACTTC. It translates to CASSLGSSGEETQYF.

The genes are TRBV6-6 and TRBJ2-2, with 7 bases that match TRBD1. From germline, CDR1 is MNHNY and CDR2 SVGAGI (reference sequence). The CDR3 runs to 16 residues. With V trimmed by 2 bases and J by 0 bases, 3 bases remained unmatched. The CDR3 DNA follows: TGTGCCAGCAGTTACCATGGGACAGCGAACACCGGGGAGCTGTTTTTT. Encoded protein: CASSYHGTANTGELFF.

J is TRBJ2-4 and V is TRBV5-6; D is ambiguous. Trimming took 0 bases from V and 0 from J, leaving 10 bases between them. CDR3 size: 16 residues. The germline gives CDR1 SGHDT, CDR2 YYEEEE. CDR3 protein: CASSLAGVLAKNIQYF. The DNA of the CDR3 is TGTGCCAGCAGCTTGGCAGGCGTACTAGCCAAAAACATTCAGTACTTC.

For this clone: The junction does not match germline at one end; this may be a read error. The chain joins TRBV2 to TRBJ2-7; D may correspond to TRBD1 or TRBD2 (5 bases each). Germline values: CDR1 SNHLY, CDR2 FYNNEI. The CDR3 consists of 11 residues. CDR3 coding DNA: TGTGCCAGCAGTGAATTGGGGCGGAGGACGTTC. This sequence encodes CASSELGRRTF.

The chain's CDR3 is CAFRHGGTMNTEAFF. The CDR3 nucleotides are TGTGCCTTCCGACATGGGGGTACCATGAACACTGAAGCTTTCTTT. V and J are TRBV30 and TRBJ1-1, with D possibly being TRBD1 (5 bases). The V gene lost 7 bases and the J gene lost 0 bases, with 18 bases spanning the gap. Germline assignment: CDR1 GTSNPN and CDR2 SVGIG (reference sequence). The CDR3 has 15 residues.

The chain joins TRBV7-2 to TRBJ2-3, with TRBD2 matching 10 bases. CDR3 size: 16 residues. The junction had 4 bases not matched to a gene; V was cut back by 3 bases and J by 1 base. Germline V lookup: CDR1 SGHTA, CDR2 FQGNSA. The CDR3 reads CASSFPSGGRTDTQYF. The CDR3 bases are TGTGCCAGCAGCTTTCCTAGCGGGGGCCGCACAGATACGCAGTATTTT.

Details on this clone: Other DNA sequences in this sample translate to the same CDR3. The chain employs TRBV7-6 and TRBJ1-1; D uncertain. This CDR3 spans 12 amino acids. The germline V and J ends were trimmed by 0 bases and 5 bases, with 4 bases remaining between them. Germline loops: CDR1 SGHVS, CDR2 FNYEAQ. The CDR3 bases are TGTGCCAGCAGCTTAGCGGGAACTGAAGCTTTCTTT. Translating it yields CASSLAGTEAFF.

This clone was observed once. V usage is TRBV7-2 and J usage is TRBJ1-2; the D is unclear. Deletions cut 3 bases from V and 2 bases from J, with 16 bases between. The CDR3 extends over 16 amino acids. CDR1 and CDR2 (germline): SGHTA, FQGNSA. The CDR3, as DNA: TGTGCCAGCAGCTTCCGGAGGACTGCCATAAACTATGGCTACACCTTC. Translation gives CASSFRRTAINYGYTF. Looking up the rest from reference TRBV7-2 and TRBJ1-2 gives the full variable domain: GAGVSQSPSNKVTEKGKDVELRCDPISGHTALYWYRQSLGQGLEFLIYFQGNSAPDKSGLPSDRFSAERTGGSVSTLTIQRTQQEDSAVYLCASSFRRTAINYGYTFGSGTRLTVV.

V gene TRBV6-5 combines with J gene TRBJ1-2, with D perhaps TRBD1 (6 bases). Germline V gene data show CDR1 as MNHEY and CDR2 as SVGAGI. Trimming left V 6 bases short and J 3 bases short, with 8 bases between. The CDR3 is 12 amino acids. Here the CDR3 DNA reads TGTGCCAGCAGGCAGGGGTACTATGGCTACACCTTC. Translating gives CASRQGYYGYTF.

Here the CDR3 DNA reads TGTGCCAGCAGTTCTAGCGGGGGGGAGCGGAACAATGAGCAGTTCTTC. Residues: CASSSSGGERNNEQFF. The rearrangement uses TRBV7-2 and TRBJ2-1; the match to TRBD2 covers 12 bases. V was clipped by 6 bases and J by 5 bases; unmatched bases: 8. CDR1 is SGHTA and CDR2 is FQGNSA in the germline V gene. The CDR3 totals 16 residues.

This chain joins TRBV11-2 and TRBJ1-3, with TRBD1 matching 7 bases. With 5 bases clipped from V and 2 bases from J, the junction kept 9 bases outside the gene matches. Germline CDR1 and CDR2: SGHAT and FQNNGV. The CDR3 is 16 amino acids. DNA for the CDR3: TGTGCCAGCAGCCCTAGCCGGGGACAGCCTGGAAACACCATATATTTT. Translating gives CASSPSRGQPGNTIYF.

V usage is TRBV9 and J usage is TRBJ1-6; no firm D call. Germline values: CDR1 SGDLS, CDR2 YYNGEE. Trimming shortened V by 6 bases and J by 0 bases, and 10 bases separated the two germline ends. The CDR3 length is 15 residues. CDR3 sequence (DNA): TGTGCCAGCACCTGGGCCCCCTCCTATAATTCACCCCTCCACTTT. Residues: CASTWAPSYNSPLHF.

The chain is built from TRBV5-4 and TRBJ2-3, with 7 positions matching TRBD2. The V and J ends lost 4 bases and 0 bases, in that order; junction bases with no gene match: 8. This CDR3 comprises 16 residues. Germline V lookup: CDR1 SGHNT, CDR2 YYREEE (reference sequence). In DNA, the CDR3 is TGTGCCAGCAGCCTACCGGGACTAACTAGCACAGATACGCAGTATTTT. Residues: CASSLPGLTSTDTQYF.

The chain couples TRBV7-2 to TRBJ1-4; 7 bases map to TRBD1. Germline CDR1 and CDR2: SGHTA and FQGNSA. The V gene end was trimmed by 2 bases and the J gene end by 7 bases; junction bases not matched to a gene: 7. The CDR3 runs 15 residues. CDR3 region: CASSLSPGGIEKLFF. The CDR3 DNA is TGTGCCAGCAGCTTATCGCCAGGGGGAATTGAAAAACTGTTTTTT.

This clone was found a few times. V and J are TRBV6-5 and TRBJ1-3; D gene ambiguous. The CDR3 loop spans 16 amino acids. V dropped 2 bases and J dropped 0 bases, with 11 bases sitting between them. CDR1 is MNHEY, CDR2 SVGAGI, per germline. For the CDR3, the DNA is TGTGCCAGCAGTTACGATTGGCGAACCTCTGGAAACACCATATATTTT. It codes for CASSYDWRTSGNTIYF.

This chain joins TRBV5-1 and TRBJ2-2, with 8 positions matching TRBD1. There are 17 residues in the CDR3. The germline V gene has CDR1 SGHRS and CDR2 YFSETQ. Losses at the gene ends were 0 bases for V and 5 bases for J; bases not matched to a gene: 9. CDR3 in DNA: TGCGCCAGCAGCTTGGCCCTTCAGGGGGCGGGAACCGGGGAGCTGTTTTTT. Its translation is CASSLALQGAGTGELFF.

CDR3 in amino acids: CASSMWSGGTDTQYF. Written as DNA, the CDR3 is TGTGCCAGTAGTATGTGGTCGGGGGGCACAGATACGCAGTATTTT. This sequence joins TRBV19 and TRBJ2-3; possible D gene TRBD2, 6 bases. The V gene lost 3 bases and the J gene lost 1 base, with 11 bases spanning the gap. Per germline, CDR1 LNHDA and CDR2 SQIVND (reference sequence). The CDR3 runs 15 residues.